The entry that follows covers one TCR beta chain sequence. This entry belongs to a study of HIV-infected patients and healthy controls. One entry per CDR3 protein, called by TCRdb with MiXCR from the 5' RACE reads. Of 15,000 to 20,000 distinct CDR3 sequences in the sample, about 19% were seen once. The TCR sequence derives from a human donor in good health. The sequenced sample consisted of CD8+ T cells from blood.

The CDR3 DNA follows: TGCAGTGCTAGAGATCTAGTATCGGGCGAGCAGTACTTC. This gives the protein CSARDLVSGEQYF. The chain recombines TRBV20-1 with TRBJ2-7; D unresolved. Germline CDR1 and CDR2: DFQATT and SNEGSKA (reference sequence). The CDR3 is made up of 13 amino acids. The V and J ends lost 0 bases and 6 bases respectively, with 12 bases between them.